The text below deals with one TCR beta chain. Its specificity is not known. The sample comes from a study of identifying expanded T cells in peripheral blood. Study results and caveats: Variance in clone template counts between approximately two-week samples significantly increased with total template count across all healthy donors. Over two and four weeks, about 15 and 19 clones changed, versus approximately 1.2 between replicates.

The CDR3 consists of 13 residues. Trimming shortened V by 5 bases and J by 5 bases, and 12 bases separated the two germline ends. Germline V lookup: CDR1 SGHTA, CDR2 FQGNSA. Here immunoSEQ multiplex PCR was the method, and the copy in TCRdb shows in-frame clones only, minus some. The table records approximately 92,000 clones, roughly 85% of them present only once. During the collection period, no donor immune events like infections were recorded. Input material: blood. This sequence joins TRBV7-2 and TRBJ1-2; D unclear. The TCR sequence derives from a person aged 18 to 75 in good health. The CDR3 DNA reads TGTACCAGCAGCCTCGGAACGGAGTATGGCTACACCTTC. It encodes CTSSLGTEYGYTF.